These T cell receptor beta chains were read from a single sample in a study of blood T cell repertoires in COVID-19. TCRdb's table, derived via immunoSEQ multiplex PCR, lists solely in-frame clones and lacks some. In the table there are tens of thousands of clones, about 85% of which are singletons. The source material was peripheral blood. All receptors derive from a human donor in a cohort sampled during active COVID-19. The CDR3 runs from the conserved cysteine through the conserved F or W. A D gene is named only where the DNA matches it firmly. Only part of the rows carry a size: once, few, many, or a class if the clone is expanded.

NA	11	NA	TRBV20-1	TRBJ1-4	CSASSNEKLFF	TGCAGTGCTAGCAGTAATGAAAAACTGTTTTTT
NA	12	NA	TRBV12-5	TRBJ2-3	CASGPSPDTQYF	TGTGCTAGTGGCCCGAGTCCAGATACGCAGTATTTT
NA	15	TRBD2	TRBV27	TRBJ2-3	CASSLWTSGADTQYF	TGTGCCAGCAGTTTGTGGACTAGCGGTGCAGATACGCAGTATTTT
NA	13	NA	TRBV5-1	TRBJ2-7	CASSRRPSYEQYF	TGCGCCAGTAGTCGGAGACCTTCCTACGAGCAGTACTTC
NA	13	TRBD1	TRBV2	TRBJ2-2	CASRGTGPEELFF	TGTGCCAGCAGAGGGACAGGGCCGGAGGAGCTGTTTTTT
NA	16	TRBD1	TRBV5-1	TRBJ2-2	CASTESGTANTGELFF	TGCGCCAGCACAGAGTCCGGGACAGCGAACACCGGGGAGCTGTTTTTT
once	14	NA	TRBV19	TRBJ2-2	CASSSRGAKGELFF	TGTGCCAGTAGTAGCCGGGGGGCCAAAGGGGAGCTGTTTTTT
NA	16	TRBD2	TRBV28	TRBJ2-1	CASSLVGTSGYNEQFF	TGTGCCAGCAGTTTGGTGGGGACTAGCGGGTACAATGAGCAGTTCTTC
once	17	TRBD1	TRBV27	TRBJ2-7	CASSLYVTGAAPHEQYF	TGTGCCAGCAGTTTATATGTCACAGGGGCCGCCCCCCACGAGCAGTACTTC
NA	16	NA	TRBV6-2/TRBV6-3	TRBJ1-1	CASSTNRDASHTEAFF	TGTGCCAGCAGCACGAACAGGGACGCTAGCCACACTGAAGCTTTCTTT
once	14	TRBD1	TRBV6-5	TRBJ2-5	CASRRDSPQETQYF	TGTGCCAGCAGGAGGGACAGCCCCCAAGAGACCCAGTACTTC
once	15	TRBD1	TRBV6-5	TRBJ2-2	CASRTGQMNTGELFF	TGTGCCAGTAGAACGGGACAGATGAACACCGGGGAGCTGTTTTTT
few	16	TRBD1	TRBV19	TRBJ1-4	CASSMRGGRGNEKLFF	TGTGCCAGTAGTATGCGAGGGGGCCGTGGTAATGAAAAACTGTTTTTT
NA	14	TRBD1	TRBV4-1	TRBJ2-7	CASSQGGQSYEQYF	TGCGCCAGCAGCCAAGGGGGACAGTCCTACGAGCAGTACTTC
NA	15	TRBD1	TRBV2	TRBJ2-3	CASHFQQGVGDTQYF	TGTGCCAGCCATTTCCAACAGGGGGTGGGGGATACGCAGTATTTT
NA	13	NA	TRBV6-4	TRBJ2-7	CASRTGQTYEQYF	TGTGCCAGCAGGACAGGTCAGACCTACGAGCAGTACTTC
NA	14	NA	TRBV2	TRBJ2-7	CASSSDRSSYEQYF	TGTGCCAGCAGTTCCGACAGGAGCTCCTACGAGCAGTACTTC
medium-sized	14	TRBD1	TRBV10-3	TRBJ2-7	CAISDRDRGFVQYF	TGTGCCATCAGTGACCGGGACAGGGGGTTTGTTCAGTACTTC
few	12	NA	TRBV2	TRBJ2-7	CAGRGRVYEQYF	TGTGCCGGGCGGGGTAGGGTCTACGAGCAGTACTTC
NA	12	NA	TRBV30	TRBJ1-2	CAWSVNSYGYTF	TGTGCCTGGAGTGTTAACAGCTATGGCTACACCTTC
NA	14	TRBD2	TRBV7-2	TRBJ2-3	CASSTLTSADTQYF	TGTGCCAGCAGCACATTGACTAGCGCAGATACGCAGTATTTT
NA	18	TRBD2	TRBV27	TRBJ2-3	CASSLLASGVYSTDTQYF	TGTGCCAGCAGTTTATTGGCTAGCGGGGTTTACAGCACAGATACGCAGTATTTT
NA	13	TRBD1	TRBV5-1	TRBJ2-5	CASSRTGGETQYF	TGCGCCAGCAGCCGGACAGGGGGTGAGACCCAGTACTTC
NA	15	TRBD1	TRBV30	TRBJ1-3	CAATTDRASGNTIYF	TGTGCTGCGACCACCGACAGGGCCTCGGGAAACACCATATATTTT
NA	15	TRBD1	TRBV19	TRBJ1-1	CASSRGQGPNTEAFF	TGTGCCAGTAGTAGGGGACAGGGGCCGAACACTGAAGCTTTCTTT
few	13	NA	TRBV15	TRBJ2-3	CATRIPGTDTQYF	TGTGCCACCAGGATTCCGGGGACAGATACGCAGTATTTT
NA	13	NA	TRBV2	TRBJ2-1	CASNRLEGNEQFF	TGTGCCAGCAACCGACTAGAAGGCAATGAGCAGTTCTTC
NA	14	NA	TRBV3-1/TRBV3-2	TRBJ1-2	CASSQDSTNYGYTF	TGTGCCAGCAGCCAAGATAGCACTAACTATGGCTACACCTTC
NA	14	TRBD1	TRBV28	TRBJ2-3	CASRWTGSRDTQYF	TGTGCCAGCCGTTGGACAGGGAGTAGAGATACGCAGTATTTT
NA	13	NA	TRBV7-8	TRBJ2-5	CASSPPGEETQYF	TGTGCCAGCAGCCCCCCCGGGGAAGAGACCCAGTACTTC
NA	14	NA	TRBV11-1	TRBJ2-7	CASSSPTLRGKQYF	TGTGCCAGCAGCTCACCGACCCTCAGGGGCAAGCAGTACTTC
NA	20	TRBD1	TRBV7-6	TRBJ1-1	CASSPNPGTDRGRRGTEAFF	TGTGCCAGCAGCCCCAATCCGGGGACGGACAGGGGGCGTAGGGGCACTGAAGCTTTCTTT
NA	13	NA	TRBV6-5	TRBJ1-1	CASKRQGNTEAFF	TGTGCCAGCAAACGTCAGGGGAACACTGAAGCTTTCTTT
NA	13	TRBD2	TRBV7-9	TRBJ2-1	CAGRLAGVNEQFF	TGTGCCGGTAGACTAGCGGGGGTTAATGAGCAGTTCTTC
few	16	NA	TRBV9	TRBJ2-7	CASSVAVGALRYEQYF	TGTGCCAGCAGCGTAGCGGTGGGGGCCTTAAGGTACGAGCAGTACTTC
NA	16	TRBD1	TRBV6-1	TRBJ1-5	CASSDEAGGQDQPQHF	TGTGCCAGCAGTGACGAGGCAGGGGGGCAGGATCAGCCCCAGCATTTT
NA	14	NA	TRBV28	TRBJ1-5	CASTKRAYNQPQHF	TGTGCCAGCACCAAACGAGCCTACAATCAGCCCCAGCATTTT
NA	15	NA	TRBV27	TRBJ2-1	CASSSSGLQVAEQFF	TGTGCCAGCAGTTCTTCCGGACTACAGGTGGCTGAGCAGTTCTTC
NA	12	NA	TRBV5-1	TRBJ1-2	CASSLEAGLGTF	TGCGCCAGCAGCTTGGAGGCGGGGCTGGGCACCTTC
NA	19	TRBD2	TRBV4-1	TRBJ2-2	CASSQELGLAGGGTGELFF	TGCGCCAGCAGCCAAGAGCTCGGACTAGCGGGAGGTGGAACCGGGGAGCTGTTTTTT
NA	14	NA	TRBV5-5	TRBJ2-1	CASSLAVGGNEQFF	TGTGCCAGCAGCTTGGCCGTAGGGGGCAATGAGCAGTTCTTC
NA	15	TRBD1	TRBV27	TRBJ1-3	CASSSAGGSGNTIYF	TGTGCCAGCAGTTCAGCAGGGGGCTCTGGAAACACCATATATTTT
NA	15	NA	TRBV9	TRBJ2-2	CASTLGVSNTGELFF	TGTGCCAGCACGTTAGGGGTCTCCAACACCGGGGAGCTGTTTTTT
NA	15	TRBD2	TRBV19	TRBJ2-1	CASRWGSGGASEQFF	TGTGCCAGTCGGTGGGGGAGCGGGGGGGCCAGTGAGCAGTTCTTC
NA	17	NA	TRBV21-1	TRBJ2-2	CASRTDPDRRYTGELFF	TGTGCCAGCCGGACAGACCCGGACAGGAGATACACCGGGGAGCTGTTTTTT
NA	17	NA	TRBV4-3	TRBJ2-6	CASSYFKGPSGANVLTF	TGCGCCAGCAGCTACTTCAAGGGGCCCTCTGGGGCCAACGTCCTGACTTTC
NA	16	NA	TRBV3-1/TRBV3-2	TRBJ2-2	CASRYRDKTNTGELFF	TGTGCCAGCAGATACCGGGACAAAACGAACACCGGGGAGCTGTTTTTT
NA	12	NA	TRBV7-9	TRBJ2-1	CASSFPNGGQFF	TGTGCCAGCAGCTTCCCCAACGGGGGGCAGTTCTTC